One and the same sample provided the 27 T cell receptor beta chains below, sequenced in a study of blood T cells in healthy people across ages. The authors ran a second PCR of about 7 to 11 cycles using a sample-barcoded 5' primer and a J-beta primer mix. TCRdb reprocessed the 5' RACE reads with MiXCR, giving one entry per CDR3 protein. The sample contains roughly 900,000 distinct CDR3 sequences, roughly 48% of which appear only once. The sample comprised blood. The origin of the receptors is a man aged 30-40 years in good health.

The genes are TRBV6-5 and TRBJ2-1, with D possibly being TRBD2 (5 bases). This CDR3 is 15 amino acids long. Trimming pared 4 bases from V and 3 bases from J, leaving 13 bases between. Germline V lookup: CDR1 MNHEY, CDR2 SVGAGI. CDR3 amino acids: CASSCGLEVYNEQFF. The CDR3 DNA follows: TGTGCCAGCAGTTGCGGGCTAGAGGTCTACAATGAGCAGTTCTTC.

This clonotype showed up just a few times. The chain carries TRBV2 and TRBJ1-2; D possibly corresponds to TRBD1 (5 bases). V was clipped by 5 bases and J by 6 bases, with 13 bases between them. Germline V gives CDR1 SNHLY, CDR2 FYNNEI. The CDR3 totals 13 residues. CDR3 sequence: CASSPQGSNGYTF. The CDR3 DNA is TGTGCCAGCAGTCCTCAGGGATCGAATGGCTACACCTTC.

The J gene is TRBJ1-1, the V gene TRBV5-1; the D is unclear. V shed 6 bases and J shed 0 bases, with 12 bases lying between them. Looked up from germline, CDR1 is SGHRS and CDR2 is YFSETQ. This CDR3 spans 14 amino acids. This CDR3 reads CASKPTELNTEAFF. CDR3 DNA: TGCGCCAGCAAACCGACGGAGTTGAACACTGAAGCTTTCTTT.

Comment on this clonotype: The junction shows a germline mismatch at one end, possibly a read error. The J gene is TRBJ1-4, the V gene TRBV7-2; the match to TRBD1 covers 8 bases. The germline gives CDR1 SGHTA, CDR2 FQGNSA. This CDR3 spans 14 amino acids. CDR3 sequence (DNA): TGTGCCAGCAGCTTAGGACAGGGGAATGAAAAACCGTTTTTT. It yields the protein CASSLGQGNEKPFF.

V is TRBV27 and J is TRBJ1-5; D may be TRBD1 (5 bases). CDR1 and CDR2 from the germline V gene are MNHEY and SMNVEV (reference sequence). The CDR3 loop spans 16 amino acids. The germline V and J ends were trimmed by 8 bases and 7 bases, with 24 bases remaining between them. The CDR3 loop is CASSLWGGEGGQPQHF. For the CDR3, the DNA is TGTGCCAGCTCCCTTTGGGGGGGGGAGGGTGGCCAGCCCCAGCATTTT.

The CDR3 reads CSADIRSITDTQYF. CDR3 DNA sequence: TGCAGTGCCGACATCAGGAGCATCACAGATACGCAGTATTTT. The chain couples TRBV20-1 to TRBJ2-3; D gene unclear. The length of the CDR3 is 14 residues. Germline lookup yields CDR1 DFQATT and CDR2 SNEGSKA (reference sequence). The V end was cut by 6 bases, the J end by 2 bases, with 15 bases between.

J is TRBJ2-7 and V is TRBV20-1; 7 bases line up with TRBD2. The CDR3 contains 12 residues. The germline CDR1 and CDR2 sequences are DFQATT and SNEGSKA (reference sequence). V gave up 0 bases and J gave up 6 bases; unmatched junction bases: 2. CDR3 loop: CSARDGGGEQYF. The CDR3 coding sequence is TGCAGTGCTAGAGACGGCGGGGGCGAGCAGTACTTC.

V gene TRBV3-1 combines with J gene TRBJ1-1; 7 bases align to TRBD1. Germline CDR1 reads LGHDT; CDR2 reads YNNKEL (reference sequence). This CDR3 contains 14 residues. V lost 4 bases, J lost 5 bases, and 7 bases stayed unmatched. Written as DNA, the CDR3 is TGTGCCAGCAGCCGCAGGGGGATCAGGACTGAAGCTTTCTTT. Translating it yields CASSRRGIRTEAFF. Using reference TRBV3-1 and TRBJ1-1 for the parts outside the CDR3, the full variable domain is DTAVSQTPKYLVTQMGNDKSIKCEQNLGHDTMYWYKQDSKKFLKIMFSYNNKELIINETVPNRFSPKSPDKAHLNLHINSLELGDSAVYFCASSRRGIRTEAFFGQGTRLTVV.

V and J are TRBV2 and TRBJ2-5, with a weak D call TRBD1 (5 bases). Germline lookup yields CDR1 SNHLY and CDR2 FYNNEI. With 8 bases removed from V and 4 bases from J, the gap between germline ends came to 8 bases. The CDR3 contains 11 residues. The DNA for the CDR3 is TGTGCCAGCCGACAGTTAGAGACCCAGTACTTC. This encodes CASRQLETQYF.

Many counts were recorded for this clonotype. The chain has TRBV20-1 and TRBJ2-3, with D possibly TRBD2 on 6 matching bases. CDR3 length: 12 amino acids. CDR1 is DFQATT, CDR2 SNEGSKA, per germline (reference sequence). With 5 bases removed from V and 3 bases from J, the gap between germline ends came to 9 bases. CDR3: CSAPGVTDTQYF. The DNA of the CDR3 is TGCAGTGCTCCGGGGGTTACAGATACGCAGTATTTT.

The chain carries TRBV6-2 or TRBV6-3 and TRBJ2-5; D is uncertain. Per germline, CDR1 MNHEY and CDR2 SVGEGT. CDR3 length equals 15 residues. The ends were cut back, 2 bases at V and 5 bases at J, with 15 bases in the middle. The chain's CDR3 is CASSYGQSGMETQYF. CDR3 nucleotide sequence: TGTGCCAGCAGTTACGGGCAGTCGGGCATGGAGACCCAGTACTTC.

This chain uses TRBV6-5 with TRBJ2-1, with D perhaps matching TRBD1 or TRBD2 (5 bases each). CDR3 length equals 15 residues. From germline, CDR1 is MNHEY and CDR2 SVGAGI. The germline V and J ends were trimmed by 7 bases and 0 bases, with 13 bases remaining between them. DNA for the CDR3: TGTGCCAGCACCCGGGGCCGGAGCTCCTACAATGAGCAGTTCTTC. Its protein is CASTRGRSSYNEQFF.

This clonotype was seen only a few times. This chain links TRBV3-1 with TRBJ2-5, with TRBD2 matching 11 bases. The CDR3 has 16 residues. Germline V gene data show CDR1 as LGHDT and CDR2 as YNNKEL (reference sequence). V trimming: 3 bases; J trimming: 2 bases; junction bases outside the gene matches: 5. CDR3 amino acids: CASSHFSGGGQETQYF. The CDR3 coding sequence is TGTGCCAGCAGCCACTTTAGCGGGGGGGGACAAGAGACCCAGTACTTC.

V gene TRBV4-1 combines with J gene TRBJ2-4; no definite D call. This CDR3 region has 15 residues. Germline CDR1 reads MGHRA; CDR2 reads YSYEKL. V lost 1 base and J 2 bases, leaving 9 bases between the germline ends. DNA of the CDR3: TGCGCCAGCAGCCAAGGTGCGGCGACCAAAAACATTCAGTACTTC. Translated: CASSQGAATKNIQYF.

Turning to this clonotype: At one of its ends the junction is not consistent with the germline gene, which may arise from a read error. The gene calls are TRBV7-7 and TRBJ2-5; perhaps D is TRBD1 or TRBD2 (5 bases each). This CDR3 spans 14 amino acids. Germline CDR1 reads SSHAT; CDR2 reads FNYEAQ (reference sequence). CDR3 in amino acids: CASSWGRAEETQYF. CDR3 bases: TGTGCTAGCAGCTGGGGACGGGCGGAAGAGACCCAGTACTTC. Full variable domain (remainder filled in from reference TRBV7-7 and TRBJ2-5): GAGVSQSPRYKVTKRGQDVTLRCDPISSHATLYWYQQALGQGPEFLTYFNYEAQPDKSGLPSDRFSAERPEGSISTLTIQRTEQRDSAMYRCASSWGRAEETQYFGPGTRLLVL.

This rearrangement joins TRBV7-2 to TRBJ2-5; possible D gene TRBD2, 5 bases. The CDR3 contains 15 residues. CDR1 is SGHTA and CDR2 is FQGNSA in the germline V gene. Trimming cost V 3 bases and J 6 bases, with 17 bases left between them. The CDR3 DNA sequence: TGTGCCAGCAGCTTCGAGATCTCCCGGAGGAAGACCCAGTACTTC. It encodes CASSFEISRRKTQYF. The full variable domain, completed using reference TRBV7-2 and TRBJ2-5, is GAGVSQSPSNKVTEKGKDVELRCDPISGHTALYWYRQSLGQGLEFLIYFQGNSAPDKSGLPSDRFSAERTGGSVSTLTIQRTQQEDSAVYLCASSFEISRRKTQYFGPGTRLLVL.

This clonotype was recorded only once. The chain recombines TRBV5-1 with TRBJ2-4; perhaps D is TRBD1 or TRBD2 (5 bases each). V was pared by 0 bases and J by 1 base, with 11 bases between. Germline V lookup: CDR1 SGHRS, CDR2 YFSETQ. The CDR3 has 16 amino acids. CDR3 residues: CASSLDGDVAKNIQYF. The CDR3 DNA sequence: TGCGCCAGCAGCTTGGATGGGGACGTGGCCAAAAACATTCAGTACTTC. Full variable domain (missing parts from reference TRBV5-1 and TRBJ2-4): KAGVTQTPRYLIKTRGQQVTLSCSPISGHRSVSWYQQTPGQGLQFLFEYFSETQRNKGNFPGRFSGRQFSNSRSEMNVSTLELGDSALYLCASSLDGDVAKNIQYFGAGTRLSVL.

This sequence joins TRBV20-1 and TRBJ2-1; TRBD2 is a possible D gene (6 bases). The germline V and J ends were trimmed by 1 base and 7 bases, with 8 bases remaining between them. Germline CDR1 is DFQATT and CDR2 is SNEGSKA (reference sequence). The CDR3 length is 12 residues. This chain's CDR3 is CSARGGLNEQFF. The DNA for the CDR3 is TGCAGTGCTAGAGGGGGACTTAATGAGCAGTTCTTC.

This clonotype came up a few times. The chain employs TRBV14 and TRBJ2-7; D is tentatively TRBD1 or TRBD2 (5 bases each). The germline V gene has CDR1 SGHDN and CDR2 FVKESK. V dropped 1 base and J dropped 6 bases, with 7 bases sitting between them. The CDR3 is made up of 12 amino acids. The CDR3 loop reads CASSQAGTEQYF. The CDR3 DNA is TGTGCCAGCAGCCAAGCGGGGACCGAGCAGTACTTC. The whole variable domain, filled in from reference TRBV14 and TRBJ2-7, reads EAGVTQFPSHSVIEKGQTVTLRCDPISGHDNLYWYRRVMGKEIKFLLHFVKESKQDESGMPNNRFLAERTGGTYSTLKVQPAELEDSGVYFCASSQAGTEQYFGPGTRLTVT.

This clonotype was recorded many times. The chain joins TRBV29-1 to TRBJ1-1, with 10 positions matching TRBD1. Germline lookup yields CDR1 SQVTM and CDR2 ANQGSEA. The CDR3 has 12 amino acids. J lost 7 bases, V lost 7 bases, and 6 bases had no gene match. CDR3 protein: CSAQDRGVEAFF. The DNA for the CDR3 is TGCAGCGCCCAGGACAGGGGGGTTGAAGCTTTCTTT.

The chain joins TRBV12-3 or TRBV12-4 to TRBJ2-7, with D tentatively TRBD1 (6 bases). This CDR3 contains 15 residues. V lost 4 bases to trimming and J lost 1 base, with 14 bases between them. CDR3 DNA: TGTGCCAGCAGTTCAGGACAGCGCGGGTCCTACGAGCAGTACTTC. Protein product: CASSSGQRGSYEQYF.

This clonotype has a handful of counts. The chain carries TRBV5-1 and TRBJ2-7; possibly TRBD1 for D (6 bases). Germline V gives CDR1 SGHRS, CDR2 YFSETQ. The CDR3 length is 14 residues. V was clipped by 3 bases and J by 5 bases, with 15 bases between them. The CDR3 sequence is CASSSGDTRNEQYF. The CDR3 DNA reads as TGCGCCAGCAGCTCCGGGGACACCCGAAACGAGCAGTACTTC.

The V and J genes are TRBV5-1 and TRBJ2-6, with unresolved D. Deletions cut 0 bases from V and 0 bases from J, with 13 bases between. This CDR3 comprises 18 residues. CDR1 and CDR2 from the germline V gene are SGHRS and YFSETQ. The CDR3 region is CASSLEVLLGSGANVLTF. The CDR3 DNA reads as TGCGCCAGCAGCTTGGAGGTCTTATTGGGCTCTGGGGCCAACGTCCTGACTTTC. Full variable domain (remainder filled in from reference TRBV5-1 and TRBJ2-6): KAGVTQTPRYLIKTRGQQVTLSCSPISGHRSVSWYQQTPGQGLQFLFEYFSETQRNKGNFPGRFSGRQFSNSRSEMNVSTLELGDSALYLCASSLEVLLGSGANVLTFGAGSRLTVL.

This clonotype was counted a single time. The gene calls are TRBV7-2 and TRBJ2-3; D remains unclear. V lost 3 bases and J lost 2, with 9 bases in between. CDR1 SGHTA and CDR2 FQGNSA come from the germline V gene. The CDR3 length is 14 residues. Here the CDR3 DNA reads TGTGCCAGCAGCTTTCCAGAACCCACAGATACGCAGTATTTT. Its translation: CASSFPEPTDTQYF. The variable domain in full, with the rest retrieved from reference TRBV7-2 and TRBJ2-3, is GAGVSQSPSNKVTEKGKDVELRCDPISGHTALYWYRQSLGQGLEFLIYFQGNSAPDKSGLPSDRFSAERTGGSVSTLTIQRTQQEDSAVYLCASSFPEPTDTQYFGPGTRLTVL.

The chain links TRBV5-1 to TRBJ2-4, with a weak D call TRBD2 (7 bases). The CDR3 extends over 15 amino acids. Per germline, CDR1 SGHRS and CDR2 YFSETQ. With 0 bases removed from V and 8 bases from J, the gap between germline ends came to 15 bases. This CDR3 reads CASSLGRGGNDIQYF. The CDR3 DNA reads as TGCGCCAGCAGCTTGGGCAGGGGAGGGAATGACATTCAGTACTTC.

The chain combines TRBV11-2 with TRBJ2-5; maybe TRBD1 (6 bases). CDR1 is SGHAT, CDR2 FQNNGV, per germline. V lost 1 base and J 1 base, leaving 19 bases between the germline ends. The CDR3 has 18 amino acids. The CDR3 DNA sequence: TGTGCCAGCAGCTTAGTGGGTGGGGGCACCGGGTCCCAAGAGACCCAGTACTTC. Encoded protein: CASSLVGGGTGSQETQYF.

This clonotype was picked up a small number of times. The chain links TRBV4-2 to TRBJ1-2; no clear D. This CDR3 is 15 amino acids long. Trimming left V 0 bases short and J 1 base short, with 9 bases between. Germline-derived CDR1 and CDR2 are LGHNA and YNFKEQ. This CDR3 is CASSQEATHNYGYTF. The DNA for the CDR3 is TGTGCCAGCAGCCAAGAGGCCACCCATAACTATGGCTACACCTTC.